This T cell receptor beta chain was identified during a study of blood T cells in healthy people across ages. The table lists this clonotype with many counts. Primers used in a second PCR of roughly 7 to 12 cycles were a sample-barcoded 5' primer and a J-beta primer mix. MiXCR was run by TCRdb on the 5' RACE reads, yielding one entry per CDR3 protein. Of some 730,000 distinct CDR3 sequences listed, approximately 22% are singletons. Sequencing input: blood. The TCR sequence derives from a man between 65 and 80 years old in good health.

The CDR3, as DNA: TGTGCCAGCAGCTTAGCTGGGGGGCAAGAGACCCAGTACTTC. It encodes CASSLAGGQETQYF. The chain carries TRBV7-2 and TRBJ2-5; D possibly corresponds to TRBD2 (6 bases). The CDR3 consists of 14 residues. Germline CDR1 reads SGHTA; CDR2 reads FQGNSA. V gave up 0 bases and J gave up 2 bases, with 7 bases separating them.